This record concerns one T cell receptor (beta chain) sequence. Its antigen is unknown. The sample originates from a study of T cell responses to AZD1222 COVID-19 vaccine. Study-wide results and caveats: Most donors were white British, females outnumbered males, and clonal diversity was possibly underestimated. When two AZD1222 doses had been given, Spike-specific TCR breadth and depth rose. Repertoires were obtained solely post-peak T cell response. Along spike, vaccine-associated CD4 TCRs were found throughout, with dominance at 160-218 and 743-854.

The assay was immunoSEQ multiplex PCR, and TCRdb's table has in-frame clones only and misses some. In the table there are around 130,000 clones, 88% of which are singletons. The TCR comes from an adult in good health. This specimen consisted of peripheral blood, obtained on day 0 of MenACWY control vaccination.

CDR3 in DNA: TGTGCCAGCTCCTCCACCACCGTGGGGGCCCAGCATTTT. This codes for CASSSTTVGAQHF. This chain links TRBV18 with TRBJ1-5; the D gene is possibly TRBD1 (5 bases). The CDR3 extends over 13 amino acids. Germline values: CDR1 KGHSH, CDR2 LQKENI. Trimming removed 6 bases from V and 11 bases from J, with 17 bases in between.